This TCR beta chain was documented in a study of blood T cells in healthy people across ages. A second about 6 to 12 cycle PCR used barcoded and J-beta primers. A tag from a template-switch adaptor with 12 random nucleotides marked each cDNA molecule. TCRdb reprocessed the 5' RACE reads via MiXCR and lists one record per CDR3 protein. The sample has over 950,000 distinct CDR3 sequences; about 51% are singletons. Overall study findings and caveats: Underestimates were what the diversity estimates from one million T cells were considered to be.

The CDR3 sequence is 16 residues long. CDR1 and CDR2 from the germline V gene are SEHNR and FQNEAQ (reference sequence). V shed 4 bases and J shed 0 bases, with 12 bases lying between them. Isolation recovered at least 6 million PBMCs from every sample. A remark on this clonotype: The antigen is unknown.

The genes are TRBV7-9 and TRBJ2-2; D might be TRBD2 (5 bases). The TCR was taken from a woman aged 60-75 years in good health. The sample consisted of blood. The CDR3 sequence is CASSSNLGTNTGELFF. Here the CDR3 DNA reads TGTGCCAGCAGCTCCAACCTCGGGACGAACACCGGGGAGCTGTTTTTT. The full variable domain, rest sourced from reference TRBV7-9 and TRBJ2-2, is DTGVSQNPRHKITKRGQNVTFRCDPISEHNRLYWYRQTLGQGPEFLTYFQNEAQLEKSRLLSDRFSAERPKGSFSTLEIQRTEQGDSAMYLCASSSNLGTNTGELFFGEGSRLTVL.